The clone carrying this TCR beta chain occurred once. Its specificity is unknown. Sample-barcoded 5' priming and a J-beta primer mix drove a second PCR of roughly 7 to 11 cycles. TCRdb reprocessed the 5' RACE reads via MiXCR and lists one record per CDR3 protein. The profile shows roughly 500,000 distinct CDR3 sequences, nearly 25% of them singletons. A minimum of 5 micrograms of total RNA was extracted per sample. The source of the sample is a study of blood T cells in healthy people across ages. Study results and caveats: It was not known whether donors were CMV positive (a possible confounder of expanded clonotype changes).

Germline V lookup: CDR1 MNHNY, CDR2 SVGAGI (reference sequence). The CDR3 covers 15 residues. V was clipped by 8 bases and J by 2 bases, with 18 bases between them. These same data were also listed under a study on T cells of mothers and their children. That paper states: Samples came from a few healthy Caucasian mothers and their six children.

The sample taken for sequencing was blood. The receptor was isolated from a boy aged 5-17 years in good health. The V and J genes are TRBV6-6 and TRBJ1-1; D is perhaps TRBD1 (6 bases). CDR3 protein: CASSSRAGVNTEAFF. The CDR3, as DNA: TGTGCCAGCTCTTCCAGAGCAGGGGTAAACACTGAAGCTTTCTTT.